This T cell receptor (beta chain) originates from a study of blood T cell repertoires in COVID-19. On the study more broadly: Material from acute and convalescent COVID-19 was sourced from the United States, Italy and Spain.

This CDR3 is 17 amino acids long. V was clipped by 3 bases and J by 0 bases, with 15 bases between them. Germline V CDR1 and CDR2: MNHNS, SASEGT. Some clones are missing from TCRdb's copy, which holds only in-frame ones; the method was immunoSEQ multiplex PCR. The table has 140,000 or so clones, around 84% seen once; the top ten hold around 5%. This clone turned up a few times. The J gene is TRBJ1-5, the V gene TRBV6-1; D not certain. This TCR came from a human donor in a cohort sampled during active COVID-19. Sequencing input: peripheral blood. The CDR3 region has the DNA TGTGCCAGCAGTGACCTACCCCGCAGGTATAGCAATCAGCCCCAGCATTTT. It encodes CASSDLPRRYSNQPQHF.